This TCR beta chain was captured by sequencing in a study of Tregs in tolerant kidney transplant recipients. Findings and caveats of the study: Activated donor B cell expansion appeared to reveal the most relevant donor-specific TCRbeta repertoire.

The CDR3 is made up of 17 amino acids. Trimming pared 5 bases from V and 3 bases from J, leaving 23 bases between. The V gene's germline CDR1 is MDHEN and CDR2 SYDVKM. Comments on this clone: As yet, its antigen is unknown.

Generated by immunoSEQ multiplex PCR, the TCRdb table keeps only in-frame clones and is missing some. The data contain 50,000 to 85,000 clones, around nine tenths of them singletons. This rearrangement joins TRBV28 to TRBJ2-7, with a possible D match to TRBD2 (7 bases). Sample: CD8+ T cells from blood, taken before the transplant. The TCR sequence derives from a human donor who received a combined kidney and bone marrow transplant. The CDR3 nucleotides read TGTGCCAGCAGTGCCTTTCAGGGATGGGGGGGCTTCTACGAGCAGTACTTC. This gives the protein CASSAFQGWGGFYEQYF.